Listed below are T cell receptor beta chains from one sample, sequenced in a study of blood T cell repertoires in COVID-19. Only in-frame clones appear in the TCRdb table, and some are missing; sequencing was by immunoSEQ multiplex PCR. The sample has approximately 68,000 clones; approximately 86% are singletons. The sample comprised peripheral blood. The receptors were gathered from a woman aged 55-75 years with acute or convalescent COVID-19. Each CDR3 is given with its conserved first and last residue. The D gene is left open where the match is weak. Rows may omit the clone size; those that give it use once, few, many or a size class.

D gene,clone size,V gene,J gene,CDR3 protein,CDR3 DNA
NA,NA,TRBV14,TRBJ2-2,CASSQSRGTGELFF,TGTGCCAGCAGCCAATCCAGGGGCACCGGGGAGCTGTTTTTT
NA,few,TRBV19,TRBJ2-7,CASRGRDKHEQYF,TGTGCCAGTAGGGGCAGGGATAAGCACGAGCAGTACTTC
NA,NA,TRBV5-1,TRBJ2-7,CASSLKGGLTSEQYF,TGCGCCAGCAGCTTGAAGGGGGGGCTAACGAGCGAGCAGTACTTC
NA,NA,TRBV9,TRBJ2-1,CASSLVGAPQNEQFF,TGTGCCAGCAGTCTTGTGGGGGCCCCCCAGAATGAGCAGTTCTTC
NA,NA,TRBV23-1,TRBJ2-5,CASSQSWRVETQYF,TGCGCCAGCAGTCAATCGTGGAGGGTAGAGACCCAGTACTTC
TRBD1,NA,TRBV6-5,TRBJ2-3,CASSYHRGRADTQYF,TGTGCCAGCAGTTATCACAGGGGGCGGGCAGATACGCAGTATTTT
TRBD1,NA,TRBV27,TRBJ2-5,CARAEQGARWFQETQYF,TGTGCCAGGGCGGAGCAGGGGGCTCGTTGGTTCCAAGAGACCCAGTACTTC
TRBD1,NA,TRBV5-1,TRBJ2-6,CASSLATGGSGANVLTF,TGCGCCAGCAGCTTGGCCACAGGGGGCAGTGGGGCCAACGTCCTGACTTTC
NA,NA,TRBV2,TRBJ1-1,CASRFEATEAFF,TGTGCCAGCCGGTTCGAGGCAACTGAAGCTTTCTTT
NA,NA,TRBV18,TRBJ1-2,CASTRQDLNYGYTF,TGTGCCAGCACAAGACAGGATTTGAACTATGGCTACACCTTC
NA,NA,TRBV18,TRBJ1-3,CASSPPLPIDRSGNTIYF,TGTGCCAGCTCACCACCACTCCCAATCGATCGCTCTGGAAACACCATATATTTT
TRBD2,once,TRBV5-1,TRBJ2-1,CASSFDGGAYNEQFF,TGCGCCAGCAGCTTTGACGGGGGGGCCTACAATGAGCAGTTCTTC
TRBD2,NA,TRBV12-3/TRBV12-4,TRBJ2-5,CASGLSGGETQYF,TGTGCCAGCGGCTTATCGGGGGGGGAGACCCAGTACTTC
NA,NA,TRBV5-1,TRBJ2-4,CASSLVWGDIQYF,TGCGCCAGCAGCTTGGTCTGGGGCGACATTCAGTACTTC
TRBD1,few,TRBV5-1,TRBJ1-1,CASSQSRGQGTEAFF,TGCGCCAGCAGCCAAAGCAGGGGGCAGGGCACTGAAGCTTTCTTT
NA,few,TRBV6-5,TRBJ2-5,CASSGTRQETQYF,TGTGCCAGCTCCGGGACTCGCCAAGAGACCCAGTACTTC
TRBD1,few,TRBV7-9,TRBJ1-3,CASFKQGDTVSGNTIYF,TGTGCCAGCTTTAAGCAGGGGGACACGGTCTCTGGAAACACCATATATTTT
NA,NA,TRBV5-1,TRBJ2-2,CASSLTAANTGELFF,TGCGCCAGCAGCTTAACAGCCGCGAACACCGGGGAGCTGTTTTTT
TRBD1,NA,TRBV19,TRBJ1-6,CASNSDRGDSPLHF,TGTGCCAGTAACTCCGACAGGGGCGATTCACCCCTCCACTTT
NA,NA,TRBV5-6,TRBJ2-7,CASSYWGLSYEQYF,TGTGCCAGCAGCTACTGGGGGCTCTCCTACGAGCAGTACTTC
NA,NA,TRBV21-1,TRBJ2-4,CASSKAVQGPTGFRANIQYF,TGTGCCAGCAGCAAAGCGGTACAGGGGCCAACCGGTTTTCGGGCGAACATTCAGTACTTC
TRBD1,NA,TRBV29-1,TRBJ1-4,CSVGQTGSEKLFF,TGCAGCGTGGGCCAGACAGGGAGTGAAAAACTGTTTTTT
NA,NA,TRBV24-1,TRBJ2-7,CATSDGTGEQYF,TGTGCCACCAGTGACGGAACGGGCGAGCAGTACTTC
NA,once,TRBV21-1,TRBJ2-1,CASSSRLDEQFF,TGTGCCAGCAGCAGCCGACTAGATGAGCAGTTCTTC